These T cell receptor beta chains were read from a single sample in a study of post-analysis software for immune sequencing data. Using its own MiXCR run on the PCR reads, TCRdb lists one record per CDR3 protein. The sample shows hundreds of thousands of distinct CDR3 sequences, 59% of them seen only once. Sequenced input: blood. These receptors all come from a girl aged 2-15 years with multiple sclerosis. CDR3s include the opening cysteine and the closing phenylalanine or tryptophan. The D gene is left open where the match is weak. The size field is filled for only some rows; it gives once, few, many or a size class.

d_gene	v_gene	j_gene	abundance	CDR3nt	CDR3aa
TRBD1	TRBV7-7	TRBJ2-2	few	TGTGCTAGCAGCTTCGGGACAGGCAACACCGGGGAGCTGTTTTTT	CASSFGTGNTGELFF
-	TRBV7-2	TRBJ2-4	-	TGTGCCAGCAGCTGGCAAGGAGAGGGCTTAGCCAAAAACATTCAGTACTTC	CASSWQGEGLAKNIQYF
-	TRBV5-1	TRBJ2-7	-	TGCGCCAGCAGCGAAACCGGGACATCGGCCTCCGAGCAGTACTTC	CASSETGTSASEQYF
TRBD2	TRBV20-1	TRBJ2-5	-	TGCAGTGCACTAGATAGGGCTAGCGGGAGGGCAGGAGAGACCCAGTACTTC	CSALDRASGRAGETQYF
TRBD2	TRBV7-8	TRBJ2-4	-	TGTGCCAGCAGCTTATTCGGGCTAGCGGGAACGATTAATGACATTCAGTACTTC	CASSLFGLAGTINDIQYF
TRBD2	TRBV7-9	TRBJ2-3	few	TGTGCCAGCAGCTCGGGTCTAGCGGGAGCAAGCCCAGATACGCAGTATTTT	CASSSGLAGASPDTQYF
-	TRBV20-1	TRBJ1-4	-	TGCAGTGCTAGTGTGAGAGAGGAAAAACTGTTTTTT	CSASVREEKLFF
-	TRBV29-1	TRBJ1-2	-	TGCAGCGTTGAAAGGCCTAACTATGGCTACACCTTC	CSVERPNYGYTF
TRBD1	TRBV28	TRBJ2-3	-	TGTGCCAGCGGCGTCTACAGGGGTTGGTCAGATACGCAGTATTTT	CASGVYRGWSDTQYF
-	TRBV10-1	TRBJ2-3	-	TGCGCCAGCAGTGAAGTTCGAAGGGACACAGATACGCAGTATTTT	CASSEVRRDTDTQYF
-	TRBV10-3	TRBJ1-4	-	TGTGCCATCAGTGAACAGGCAACTAATGAAAAACTGTTTTTT	CAISEQATNEKLFF
TRBD2	TRBV4-3	TRBJ2-1	-	TGCGCCAGCAGCCTGGGACTATACTCCTACAATGAGCAGTTCTTC	CASSLGLYSYNEQFF
-	TRBV7-9	TRBJ1-1	-	TGTGCCAGCAGCCACGGACCGCGCACTGAAGCTTTCTTT	CASSHGPRTEAFF
-	TRBV27	TRBJ2-1	-	TGTGCCAGCGCCAGGAGCTCCTACAATGAGCAGTTCTTC	CASARSSYNEQFF
TRBD1	TRBV7-9	TRBJ2-1	-	TGTGCCAGCAGCTCCGGGACAGGGGGAAAAGGCAATGAGCAGTTCTTC	CASSSGTGGKGNEQFF
TRBD2	TRBV20-1	TRBJ2-1	few	TGCAGTGCTAGGGCGGGAGAGTACAATGAGCAGTTCTTC	CSARAGEYNEQFF
-	TRBV5-1	TRBJ2-3	-	TGCGCCAGCAGCTTGGCTCCAGGGGCGTCAGATGCGCAGTATTTT	CASSLAPGASDAQYF
TRBD2	TRBV9	TRBJ2-3	once	TGTGCCAGCAGCGTAGGGGCGGGAGAGGTGACAGATACGCAGTATTTT	CASSVGAGEVTDTQYF
TRBD1	TRBV10-3	TRBJ2-1	few	TGTGCCATCAGTGAGTCCGGGACAGGGTACAATGAGCAGTTCTTC	CAISESGTGYNEQFF
TRBD1	TRBV6-5	TRBJ1-2	-	TGTGCCAGCAGTTATTTGGGACAGGGGTCGGATGGCTACACCTTC	CASSYLGQGSDGYTF
-	TRBV24-1	TRBJ2-1	-	TGTGCCACCAGTGATTTGAGCGGCAATGAGCAGTTCTTC	CATSDLSGNEQFF
-	TRBV20-1	TRBJ1-2	-	TGCAATGCTAGAGCCGGGAGGGAGGGTGGTGGCTACACCTTC	CNARAGREGGGYTF
TRBD2	TRBV7-8	TRBJ2-5	few	TGTGCCAGCAGCTTGGGGGGGACCCCAGGGACCCAGTACTTC	CASSLGGTPGTQYF
-	TRBV15	TRBJ2-5	-	TGTGCCACCAGCAGAGACGGGAGCAGTCCAGAGACCCAGTACTTC	CATSRDGSSPETQYF
-	TRBV6-5	TRBJ2-5	-	TGTGCCAGCAGTTACTCTGGACAGCCCCAAGAGACCCAGTACTTC	CASSYSGQPQETQYF
-	TRBV11-2	TRBJ2-7	-	TGTGCCAGCAGCCCCACGACAGCCTACGAGCAGTACTTC	CASSPTTAYEQYF
TRBD1	TRBV6-1	TRBJ1-2	-	TGTGCCAGCAGTGAAAGGGCAGGGGGAGGTTATGGCTACACCTTC	CASSERAGGGYGYTF
-	TRBV3-1	TRBJ2-5	-	TGTGCCAGCAGCCAGGGGGGAGATCTGACCCAGTACTTC	CASSQGGDLTQYF
-	TRBV7-2	TRBJ2-1	few	TGTGCCAGCAGCTCCGACCCCTGGGGCTCCTACAATGAGCAGTTCTTC	CASSSDPWGSYNEQFF
TRBD1	TRBV28	TRBJ2-4	-	TGTGCCAGCACCGTGACAGGGGACACTCAGTACTTC	CASTVTGDTQYF
-	TRBV7-2	TRBJ2-7	-	TGTGCCAGCAGCCTAGGGACCGGCTCCTACAATGAGCAGTACTTC	CASSLGTGSYNEQYF
TRBD1	TRBV7-2	TRBJ1-2	few	TGTGCCAGCAGCTTAGTTCCGGGACAGGGGGTCTATGGCTACACCTTC	CASSLVPGQGVYGYTF
-	TRBV29-1	TRBJ2-1	-	TGCAGCGTTTATACCGGGACGCAAAACAATGAGCAGTTCTTC	CSVYTGTQNNEQFF
TRBD1	TRBV7-2	TRBJ2-4	-	TGTGCCAGCAGCAGGTACCACAGGGGAAAGGAAAACATTCAGTACTTC	CASSRYHRGKENIQYF
TRBD1	TRBV10-3	TRBJ2-5	-	TGTGCCATCAGTGATTCCGGGACAGGGGGAGAGACCCAGTACTTC	CAISDSGTGGETQYF
TRBD1	TRBV20-1	TRBJ1-1	few	TGCAGTGTTCCAGGGGGCGTCACTGAAGCTTTCTTT	CSVPGGVTEAFF
TRBD1	TRBV5-1	TRBJ1-5	-	TGCGCCAGCAGCTTGGAATGTTGGGGGACAGTCATAGGGCCCCAGCATTTT	CASSLECWGTVIGPQHF
TRBD1	TRBV2	TRBJ1-2	-	TGTGCCAGCAGCGGAATAACAGGGGACTATGGCTACACCTTC	CASSGITGDYGYTF
-	TRBV19	TRBJ2-1	-	TGTGCCAGTAAGGCCCCAGGAGCGCAGTACAATGAGCAGTTCTTC	CASKAPGAQYNEQFF
-	TRBV5-1	TRBJ2-1	-	TGCGCCAGCAGCTTGGACGTAGCGAGATGGGGTGAGCAGTTCTTC	CASSLDVARWGEQFF
-	TRBV2	TRBJ2-7	-	TGTGCCAGCAGTGCCGCGGGGCTAGCTTACGAGCAGTACTTC	CASSAAGLAYEQYF
-	TRBV7-9	TRBJ2-3	few	TGTGCCAGCAGCTTATCGACGGTGAGCACAGATACGCAGTATTTT	CASSLSTVSTDTQYF
-	TRBV7-6	TRBJ1-2	-	TGTGCCAGCAGCCAGAACGGGGGATCACAGGGCTACACCTTC	CASSQNGGSQGYTF
TRBD2	TRBV20-1	TRBJ2-1	-	TGCAGTGCCCACGGGACTAGCGGGAGTAATGAGCAGTTCTTC	CSAHGTSGSNEQFF
-	TRBV29-1	TRBJ2-3	-	TGCAGCGTCGGTAATTGGCTTAGGACAGATACGCAGTATTTT	CSVGNWLRTDTQYF
TRBD1	TRBV20-1	TRBJ2-1	once	TGCAGTGCTATTAAGGACAGGGGGCAAGGTGAGCAGTTCTTC	CSAIKDRGQGEQFF
-	TRBV4-3	TRBJ2-3	-	TGCGCCAGCAGCCTCATAATATCTAGCACAGATACGCAGTATTTT	CASSLIISSTDTQYF
TRBD2	TRBV12-3/TRBV12-4	TRBJ2-3	few	TGTGCCAGCAGTTGGACTAGGAGTCTCACAGATACGCAGTATTTT	CASSWTRSLTDTQYF